Below, one T cell receptor beta chain is given with its context. Its antigen is unknown. CDR1 and CDR2 from the germline V gene are ENHRY and SYGVKD. V was shortened by 0 bases and J by 0 bases, with 18 bases between the two germline ends. This CDR3 comprises 18 residues. This sample was taken from a study of blood T cells in healthy people across ages. Study outcomes and limitations: TCR beta diversity tracked closely with naive T cell percentage.

Primers used in a second PCR of roughly 7 to 11 cycles were a sample-barcoded 5' primer and a J-beta primer mix. TCRdb processed the 5' RACE reads anew with MiXCR; each CDR3 protein has one entry. The table lists around 1,000,000 distinct CDR3 sequences, approximately 25% of them singletons. These data were likewise used in another study, on T cells of mothers and their children. That publication notes: Among related mother-child pairs, overlap was slightly higher than in unrelated pairs, though not significantly.

The clonotype originates from a girl between 2 and 10 years old in good health. Sequences were obtained from blood. This rearrangement joins TRBV10-3 to TRBJ2-7; tentative D call: TRBD2 (5 bases). The CDR3 reads CAISESIWAGESSYEQYF. The CDR3 nucleotides are TGTGCCATCAGTGAGTCGATTTGGGCCGGGGAAAGCTCCTACGAGCAGTACTTC.